This TCR beta chain derives from a study of tumor and adjacent non-tumor tissue in lung cancer. The wider study: The cohort had around eleven adenocarcinoma, 2 squamous cell and 1 small cell patients. On average, productive TCRbeta reads reached about 4.17 million per sample.

TCRbeta libraries were built with three rounds of nested PCR, modified from ARM-PCR. In TCRdb, the multiplex PCR reads were re-called with MiXCR into one record per CDR3 protein. The table lists about 200,000 distinct CDR3 sequences, 71% of them singletons. About this clonotype itself: The antigen is undetermined. One base away lies a much larger clone, so this may be a sequencing read error.

This sample's RNA came from whole unsorted tissue. Overall study findings and caveats: In normal lung, the top 100 clones were significantly more dominant than in tumor. Significantly higher TCR diversity was found in tumor than normal lung.

Trimming took 2 bases from V and 7 from J; bases not matched to a gene: 5. CDR3 length: 15 residues. Germline V gene data show CDR1 as DFQATT and CDR2 as SNEGSKA (reference sequence). This clonotype was sampled from a man aged 55-75 years with non-small cell lung cancer. This sequence joins TRBV20-1 and TRBJ2-1; TRBD2 aligns across 13 bases. The sequenced sample was lung tumor tissue. CDR3 nucleotides: TGCAGTGCTAGACCCCGGACTAGCGGGAGAAATGAGCAGTTCTTC. It encodes CSARPRTSGRNEQFF.